This T cell receptor (beta chain) was retrieved from a study of cytomegalovirus exposure and HLA in healthy donors. Study outcomes and limitations: Rarity characterized most TCR sequences, yet some public TCRs appeared in many donors.

J lost 1 base, V lost 5 bases, and 2 bases had no gene match. CDR1 and CDR2 (germline): MNHEY, SMNVEV (reference sequence). The CDR3 has 14 residues. Concerning this clone itself: Its antigen is still unknown.

Assay used: immunoSEQ multiplex PCR; TCRdb lists only in-frame clones, some missing. Of roughly 280,000 clones in the sample, 70% to 90% are singletons; the top ten hold 1%. The sequencing sample was made of PBMCs. The chain is built from TRBV27 and TRBJ1-5, with 7 bases fitting TRBD1. The receptor comes from a woman between 18 and 29 years old in good health and CMV-seronegative. In DNA form, the CDR3 reads TGTGCCAGCAGTCCACAGGGGAGCAATCAGCCCCAGCATTTT. Translating it yields CASSPQGSNQPQHF.